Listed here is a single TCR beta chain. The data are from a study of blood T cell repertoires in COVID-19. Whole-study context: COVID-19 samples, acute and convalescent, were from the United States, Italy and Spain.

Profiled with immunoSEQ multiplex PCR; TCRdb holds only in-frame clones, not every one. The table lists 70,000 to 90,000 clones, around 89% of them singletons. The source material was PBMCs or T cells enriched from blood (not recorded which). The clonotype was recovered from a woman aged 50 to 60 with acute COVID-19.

CDR3 in DNA: TGTGCCAGCTCATCGGGACTAGTGGGGGTGGAGCAGTTCTTC. Translation: CASSSGLVGVEQFF. J is TRBJ2-1 and V is TRBV18; the match to TRBD2 covers 8 bases. V lost 5 bases and J lost 10; bases outside the gene matches: 10. The CDR3 extends over 14 amino acids. Germline V gene sequence: CDR1 KGHSH, CDR2 LQKENI.